This TCR beta chain was identified in a study of identical twins. TCRdb redid the calling of the 5' RACE reads with MiXCR, one entry per CDR3 protein. The data show approximately 230,000 distinct CDR3 sequences, with 5.5% to 7.5% seen just once and approximately 14% held by the top ten. Healthy Caucasians were all of the donors. This clonotype was detected a few times. The antigen is not known. This CDR3 has 14 amino acids. Germline V gives CDR1 WSHSY, CDR2 SAAADI. Trimming cost V 6 bases and J 4 bases; bases outside gene matches: 4. Findings and caveats of the study: Partly confounded zero-insertion analyses could result from invariant MAIT and iNKT cells.

The sample was also reused in another study, on T cells expressing NK-cell markers. That source notes: The share of CD8+ T cells held by dominant NKG2C+ clonotypes was 1.0-7.0% in six donors.

V is TRBV10-2 and J is TRBJ1-5, with TRBD1 matching over 9 bases. The receptor comes from a young woman in good health. Input material: CD8+ T cells sorted from blood. The CDR3 reads CASRGQGPNQPQHF. CDR3 DNA sequence: TGCGCCAGCAGGGGACAGGGCCCTAATCAGCCCCAGCATTTT.